Below, 21 T cell receptor beta chains from the same sample are listed, as sequenced in a study of early T cells in non-severe SARS-CoV-2 infection. TCRdb passed the 5' RACE reads through MiXCR, listing each CDR3 protein once. The data show some 60,000 distinct CDR3 sequences, with more than 8.5% seen just once and 8.5% to 9.5% held by the top ten. The sequenced sample was whole blood. These receptors were obtained from an adult who was a healthcare worker with PCR-confirmed SARS-CoV-2 infection or an uninfected control (not recorded which).

This clonotype occurred many times. The gene calls are TRBV2 and TRBJ1-6, with TRBD1 matching over 8 bases. The CDR3 sequence is 14 residues long. The germline gives CDR1 SNHLY, CDR2 FYNNEI. After removal of 1 base from V and 9 bases from J, the junction contained 2 bases not matched to a gene. In DNA form, the CDR3 reads TGTGCCAGCAGTGAAGAGGGGACAGGTTCACCCCTCCACTTT. Amino acids: CASSEEGTGSPLHF.

In this sample, this clonotype turned up a few times. The rearrangement uses TRBV11-2 and TRBJ1-4; D perhaps matches TRBD1 (6 bases). The V gene's germline CDR1 is SGHAT and CDR2 FQNNGV. The CDR3 has 15 residues. V was trimmed by 1 base and J by 8 bases, leaving 14 bases between them. In DNA, the CDR3 is TGTGCCAGCAGCTTAGTGGGGGGGGCACCAGAAAAACTGTTTTTT. This sequence encodes CASSLVGGAPEKLFF.

This clonotype has at least ten counts. The chain employs TRBV7-2 and TRBJ1-5; unclear D gene. The CDR3 length is 15 residues. Germline lookup yields CDR1 SGHTA and CDR2 FQGNSA. Trimming removed 2 bases at V and 0 bases at J, with 8 bases between. DNA for the CDR3: TGTGCCAGCAGCTTAAGGAGGAATAGCAATCAGCCCCAGCATTTT. Residues: CASSLRRNSNQPQHF.

This clonotype was counted many times. The CDR3 nucleotides are TGTGCCAGCAGCTTATGGGGGACCTACGAGCAGTACTTC. It yields the protein CASSLWGTYEQYF. This chain links TRBV5-4 with TRBJ2-7; either TRBD1 or TRBD2 may supply D (5 bases each). CDR1 and CDR2 from the germline V gene are SGHNT and YYREEE (reference sequence). The CDR3 runs 13 residues. Trimming took off 2 bases at V and 2 bases at J, with 8 bases between the two ends.

In this sample, this clonotype turned up many times. The gene calls are TRBV12-5 and TRBJ2-1; 8 bases match TRBD1. This CDR3 has 16 residues. Germline values: CDR1 LGHNT, CDR2 FRNRAP. V gave up 5 bases and J gave up 5 bases; unmatched junction bases: 11. The CDR3 loop reads CASGAPGTGGNNEQFF. CDR3 in DNA: TGTGCTAGTGGTGCGCCCGGGACAGGAGGTAACAATGAGCAGTTCTTC. The entire variable domain, with the rest obtained from reference TRBV12-5 and TRBJ2-1, is as follows: DARVTQTPRHKVTEMGQEVTMRCQPILGHNTVFWYRQTMMQGLELLAYFRNRAPLDDSGMPKDRFSAEMPDATLATLKIQPSEPRDSAVYFCASGAPGTGGNNEQFFGPGTRLTVL.

The chain uses TRBV20-1 and TRBJ2-1, with D possibly matching TRBD2 (5 bases). The CDR3 totals 16 residues. V shed 0 bases and J shed 0 bases, with 12 bases lying between them. Germline V lookup: CDR1 DFQATT, CDR2 SNEGSKA (reference sequence). The CDR3 nucleotides are TGCAGTGCTAGAGATAGGACTCAAGCCTCCTACAATGAGCAGTTCTTC. Translated: CSARDRTQASYNEQFF.

This clonotype has ten or more counts. J is TRBJ1-6 and V is TRBV11-2; the D gene is possibly TRBD1 (6 bases). CDR3 length: 14 amino acids. Germline assignment: CDR1 SGHAT and CDR2 FQNNGV. V lost 1 base, J lost 10 bases, and 11 bases lay in between. This CDR3 reads CASSLAPGGSPLHF. The CDR3 nucleotides read TGTGCCAGCAGCTTAGCCCCCGGGGGCTCACCCCTCCACTTT.

This clonotype was detected many times. The chain employs TRBV24-1 and TRBJ1-5; D perhaps matches TRBD1 (5 bases). V lost 9 bases and J 7 bases, leaving 18 bases between the germline ends. The CDR3 spans 14 residues. Per the germline V gene, CDR1 is KGHDR and CDR2 is SFDVKD. In nucleotides, the CDR3 is TGTGCCACCTCCACCGGTGGGGCGGGACAGCCCCAGCATTTT. Its protein is CATSTGGAGQPQHF.

This clonotype was recorded at least ten times. This chain links TRBV9 with TRBJ2-3, with 7 bases matching TRBD1. CDR1 and CDR2 (germline): SGDLS, YYNGEE. CDR3 size: 15 residues. V shed 2 bases, J shed 3 bases, and the junction held 6 bases outside the gene matches. CDR3 amino acids: CASSVPGTVTDTQYF. The CDR3 coding sequence is TGTGCCAGCAGCGTTCCAGGGACAGTAACAGATACGCAGTATTTT.

Many counts were recorded for this clonotype. J is TRBJ2-3 and V is TRBV29-1, with D tentatively TRBD2 (6 bases). CDR3 length: 14 residues. The ends were cut back, 4 bases at V and 0 bases at J, with 11 bases in the middle. CDR1 SQVTM and CDR2 ANQGSEA come from the germline V gene. CDR3 sequence (DNA): TGCAGCGTTGGGCGGGGATCCAGCACAGATACGCAGTATTTT. This sequence encodes CSVGRGSSTDTQYF.

The chain combines TRBV25-1 with TRBJ2-1; 9 nucleotides line up with TRBD2. J gave up 6 bases and V 0 bases, and 6 bases lay outside the gene matches. Looked up from germline, CDR1 is MGHDK and CDR2 is SYGVNS. The CDR3 is 16 residues long. CDR3 sequence: CASSEYRLAGPNEQFF. For the CDR3, the DNA is TGTGCCAGCAGTGAATATCGGCTAGCGGGACCCAATGAGCAGTTCTTC.

Ten or more counts support this clonotype. The chain is built from TRBV12-3 or TRBV12-4 and TRBJ2-1, with D unclear. The CDR3 covers 13 residues. Trimming took 6 bases from V and 2 from J, leaving 8 bases between them. CDR3 protein: CASSLFPYNEQFF. In DNA, the CDR3 is TGTGCCAGCAGCCTGTTCCCCTACAATGAGCAGTTCTTC.

This clonotype has at least ten counts. The chain has TRBV6-5 and TRBJ2-3, with 9 bases identical to TRBD2. This CDR3 comprises 15 residues. Germline CDR1 is MNHEY and CDR2 is SVGAGI. Trimming cost V 7 bases and J 4 bases; bases outside gene matches: 9. The CDR3 region has the DNA TGTGCCAGCAACCCCCCGGGACTAGCAGCAGATACGCAGTATTTT. Its translation: CASNPPGLAADTQYF.

This clonotype was observed at least ten times. The chain is built from TRBV7-2 and TRBJ2-1; the D gene is possibly TRBD2 (6 bases). V gave up 1 base and J gave up 5 bases, with 12 bases separating them. Germline lookup yields CDR1 SGHTA and CDR2 FQGNSA. The CDR3 spans 15 residues. As DNA, the CDR3 is TGTGCCAGCAGCTTAGTCTGGGAGGCGGACAATGAGCAGTTCTTC. This sequence encodes CASSLVWEADNEQFF.

This chain joins TRBV12-3 or TRBV12-4 and TRBJ1-1; D is ambiguous. V lost 0 bases to trimming and J lost 10 bases, with 9 bases between them. The CDR3 is 12 residues long. CDR3 coding DNA: TGTGCCAGCAGTTTAGCGTTGGCGGCAGCTTTCTTT. Its protein is CASSLALAAAFF.

The rearrangement uses TRBV20-1 and TRBJ1-2; tentatively, D is TRBD1 (5 bases). V was pared by 3 bases and J by 4 bases, with 15 bases between. The CDR3 is 14 residues long. Germline CDR1 is DFQATT and CDR2 is SNEGSKA (reference sequence). The CDR3 sequence is CSARGEGAVYGYTF. For the CDR3, the DNA is TGCAGTGCTAGGGGCGAAGGGGCTGTCTATGGCTACACCTTC.

This chain links TRBV29-1 with TRBJ1-5; TRBD1 aligns across 7 bases. CDR3 length equals 12 residues. With 6 bases clipped from V and 7 bases from J, the junction kept 6 bases outside the gene matches. Germline values: CDR1 SQVTM, CDR2 ANQGSEA. CDR3 sequence (DNA): TGCAGCGTCCGGGACAGTGGCCAGCCCCAGCATTTT. Its translation: CSVRDSGQPQHF.

This clonotype was counted ten times or more. The chain is built from TRBV7-9 and TRBJ1-6; D gene ambiguous. V was trimmed by 5 bases and J by 2 bases, leaving 19 bases between them. In germline, CDR1 is SEHNR, CDR2 FQNEAQ (reference sequence). The CDR3 spans 18 residues. The CDR3 reads CASSRETVLPTYNSPLHF. DNA of the CDR3: TGTGCCAGCAGCCGGGAAACAGTATTGCCTACCTATAATTCACCCCTCCACTTT.

This clonotype was recorded at least ten times. This sequence joins TRBV20-1 and TRBJ2-3; a possible D gene is TRBD1 (5 bases). V was trimmed by 6 bases and J by 2 bases, leaving 9 bases between them. Germline values: CDR1 DFQATT, CDR2 SNEGSKA (reference sequence). The CDR3 has 12 amino acids. The CDR3 DNA reads as TGCAGTGCCCCGGACAACACAGATACGCAGTATTTT. Translated: CSAPDNTDTQYF.

V usage is TRBV29-1 and J usage is TRBJ2-7; 9 positions agree with TRBD1. The CDR3 is made up of 13 amino acids. CDR1 is SQVTM and CDR2 is ANQGSEA in the germline V gene. The J segment lost 6 bases and the V segment lost 6 bases, leaving 9 bases of the junction unmatched. In nucleotides, the CDR3 is TGCAGCGTGGGCGGACAGGGGAGTTCCGAGCAGTACTTC. As protein: CSVGGQGSSEQYF.

There are many counts of this clonotype. The chain is built from TRBV29-1 and TRBJ2-5, with TRBD1 as a possible D gene (8 bases). V dropped 7 bases and J dropped 1 base, with 16 bases sitting between them. The CDR3 has 14 amino acids. Germline CDR1 reads SQVTM; CDR2 reads ANQGSEA. CDR3 nucleotides: TGCAGCGCCGACAGGGGAGGGCCCCAAGAGACCCAGTACTTC. Encoded protein: CSADRGGPQETQYF.